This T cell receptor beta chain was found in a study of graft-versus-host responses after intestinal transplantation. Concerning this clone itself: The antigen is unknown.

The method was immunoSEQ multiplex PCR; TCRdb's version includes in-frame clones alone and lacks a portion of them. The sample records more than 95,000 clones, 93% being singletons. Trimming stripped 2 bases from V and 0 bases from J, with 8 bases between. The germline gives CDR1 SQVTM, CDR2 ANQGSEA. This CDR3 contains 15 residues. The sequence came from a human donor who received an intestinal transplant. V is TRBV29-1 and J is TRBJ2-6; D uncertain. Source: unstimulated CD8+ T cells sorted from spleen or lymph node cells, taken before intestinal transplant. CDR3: CSVEQVISGANVLTF. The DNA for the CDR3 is TGCAGCGTTGAACAGGTGATCTCTGGGGCCAACGTCCTGACTTTC.